This T cell receptor beta chain was found in a study of long-term antiretroviral therapy in people with HIV. Broader study findings: Comparison with controls showed narrower CDR3 length ranges in HIV repertoires.

In regard to this clone: Antigen: not known.

Everyone in the study who had HIV was treated in the United States. Samples were assayed with immunoSEQ v3.0 at survey level. Profiling relied on immunoSEQ multiplex PCR, and the TCRdb table lists in-frame clones only, not all of them. The table includes around 23,000 clones, roughly 86% detected once. V shed 0 bases and J shed 2 bases, with 7 bases lying between them. The CDR3 consists of 14 residues. Germline V gene sequence: CDR1 SGHRS, CDR2 YFSETQ. The chain employs TRBV5-1 and TRBJ2-3, with D unresolved. The sample in question was unsorted PBMCs, obtained 1.8 years before starting antiretroviral therapy. This TCR was recovered from a man aged 45-65 years with HIV. CDR3 coding DNA: TGCGCCAGCAGCTTGGAGGCGCACACAGATACGCAGTATTTT. This encodes CASSLEAHTDTQYF.